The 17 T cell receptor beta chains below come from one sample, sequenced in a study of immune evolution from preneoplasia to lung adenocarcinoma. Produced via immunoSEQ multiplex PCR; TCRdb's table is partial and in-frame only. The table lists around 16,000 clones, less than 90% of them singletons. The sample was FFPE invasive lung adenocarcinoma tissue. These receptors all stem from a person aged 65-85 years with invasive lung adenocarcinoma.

The CDR3 spells CASTHLEGANEQFF. The CDR3 bases are TGTGCCAGCACCCATTTAGAGGGGGCCAATGAGCAGTTCTTC. This chain connects TRBV28 to TRBJ2-1; 7 bases align to TRBD1. The CDR3 loop spans 14 amino acids. J gave up 6 bases and V 7 bases, and 9 bases lay outside the gene matches. Per the germline V gene, CDR1 is MDHEN and CDR2 is SYDVKM.

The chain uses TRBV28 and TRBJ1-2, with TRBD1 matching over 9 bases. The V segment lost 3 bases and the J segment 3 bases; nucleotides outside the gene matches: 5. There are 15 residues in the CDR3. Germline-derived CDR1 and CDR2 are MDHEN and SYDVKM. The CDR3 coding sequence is TGTGCCAGCAGTTTGGGACAGGGCTTTTACTATGGCTACACCTTC. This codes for CASSLGQGFYYGYTF.

CDR3: CAGQGTAITEAFF. CDR3 coding DNA: TGTGCCGGCCAAGGAACGGCGATCACTGAAGCTTTCTTT. The chain employs TRBV6-1 and TRBJ1-1; D unresolved. The CDR3 loop spans 13 amino acids. Deletions cut 11 bases from V and 4 bases from J, with 17 bases between. Per the germline V gene, CDR1 is MNHNS and CDR2 is SASEGT.

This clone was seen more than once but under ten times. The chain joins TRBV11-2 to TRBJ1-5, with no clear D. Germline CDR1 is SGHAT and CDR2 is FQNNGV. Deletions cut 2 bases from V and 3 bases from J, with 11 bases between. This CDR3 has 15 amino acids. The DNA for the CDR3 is TGTGCCAGCAGCTTAAATTCGGGGTACAATCAGCCCCAGCATTTT. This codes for CASSLNSGYNQPQHF.

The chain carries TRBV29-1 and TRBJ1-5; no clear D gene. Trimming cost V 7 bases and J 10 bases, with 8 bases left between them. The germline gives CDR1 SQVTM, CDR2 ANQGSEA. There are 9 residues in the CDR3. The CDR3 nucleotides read TGCAGCGGAACGCTTCCCCAGCATTTT. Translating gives CSGTLPQHF.

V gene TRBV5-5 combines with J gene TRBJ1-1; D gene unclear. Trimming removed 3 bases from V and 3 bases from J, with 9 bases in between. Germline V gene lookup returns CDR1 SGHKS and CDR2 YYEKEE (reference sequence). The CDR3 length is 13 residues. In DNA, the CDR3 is TGTGCCAGCAGCTCCATATACGACACTGAAGCTTTCTTT. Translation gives CASSSIYDTEAFF.

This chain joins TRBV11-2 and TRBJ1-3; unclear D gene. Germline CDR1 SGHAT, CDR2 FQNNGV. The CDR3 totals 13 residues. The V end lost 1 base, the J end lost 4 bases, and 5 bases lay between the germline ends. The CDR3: CASSLGAGNTIYF. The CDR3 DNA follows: TGTGCCAGCAGCTTAGGAGCGGGAAACACCATATATTTT.

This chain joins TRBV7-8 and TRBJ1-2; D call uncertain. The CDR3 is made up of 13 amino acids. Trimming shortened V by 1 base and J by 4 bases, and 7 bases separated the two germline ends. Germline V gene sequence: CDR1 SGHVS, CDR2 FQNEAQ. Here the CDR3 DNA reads TGTGCCAGCAGCTTAGACGGGATCTATGGCTACACCTTC. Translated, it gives CASSLDGIYGYTF.

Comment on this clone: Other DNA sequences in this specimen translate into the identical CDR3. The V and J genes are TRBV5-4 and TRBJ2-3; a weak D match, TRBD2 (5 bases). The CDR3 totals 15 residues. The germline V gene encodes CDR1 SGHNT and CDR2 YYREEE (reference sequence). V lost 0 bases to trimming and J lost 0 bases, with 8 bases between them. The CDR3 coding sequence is TGTGCCAGCAGCTTGGTGGGAGCCAGCACAGATACGCAGTATTTT. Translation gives CASSLVGASTDTQYF.

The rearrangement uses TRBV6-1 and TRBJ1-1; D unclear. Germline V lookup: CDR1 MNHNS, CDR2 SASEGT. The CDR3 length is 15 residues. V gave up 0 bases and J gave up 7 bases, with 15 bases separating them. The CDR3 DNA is TGTGCCAGCAGTGAAGCGGTCGGCGGAAATGATGAAGCTTTCTTT. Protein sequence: CASSEAVGGNDEAFF.

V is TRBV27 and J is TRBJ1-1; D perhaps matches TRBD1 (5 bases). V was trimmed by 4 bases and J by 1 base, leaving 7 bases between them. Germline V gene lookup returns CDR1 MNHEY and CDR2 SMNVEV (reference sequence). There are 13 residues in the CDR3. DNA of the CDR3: TGTGCCAGCAGTTCCCAGGGGAACACTGAAGCTTTCTTT. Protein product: CASSSQGNTEAFF.

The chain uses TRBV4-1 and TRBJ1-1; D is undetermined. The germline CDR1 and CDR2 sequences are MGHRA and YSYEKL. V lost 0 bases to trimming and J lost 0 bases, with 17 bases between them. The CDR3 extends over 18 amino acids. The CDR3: CASSQETNRRRMNTEAFF. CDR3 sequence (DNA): TGCGCCAGCAGCCAAGAAACGAATAGGCGGAGAATGAACACTGAAGCTTTCTTT.

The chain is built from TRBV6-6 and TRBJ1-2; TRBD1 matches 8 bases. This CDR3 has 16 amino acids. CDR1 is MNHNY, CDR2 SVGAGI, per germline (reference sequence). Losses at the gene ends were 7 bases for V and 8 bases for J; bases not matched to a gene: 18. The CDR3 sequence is CASTLEPGQDLLGYTF. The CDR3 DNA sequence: TGTGCCAGCACCTTAGAACCGGGACAGGATCTATTGGGCTACACCTTC.

This chain's CDR3 is CASSGRQQETQYF. The CDR3 DNA sequence: TGTGCCAGCTCAGGACGGCAACAAGAGACCCAGTACTTC. The V and J genes are TRBV18 and TRBJ2-5; D is undetermined. Looked up from germline, CDR1 is KGHSH and CDR2 is LQKENI. The CDR3 is 13 amino acids. V lost 5 bases and J lost 2, with 9 bases in between.

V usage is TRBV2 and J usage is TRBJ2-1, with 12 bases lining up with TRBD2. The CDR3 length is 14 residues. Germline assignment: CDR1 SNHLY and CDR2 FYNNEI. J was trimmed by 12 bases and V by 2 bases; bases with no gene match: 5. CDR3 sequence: CASSESLAGGRQFF. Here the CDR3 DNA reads TGTGCCAGCAGTGAATCTCTAGCGGGGGGGCGGCAGTTCTTC.

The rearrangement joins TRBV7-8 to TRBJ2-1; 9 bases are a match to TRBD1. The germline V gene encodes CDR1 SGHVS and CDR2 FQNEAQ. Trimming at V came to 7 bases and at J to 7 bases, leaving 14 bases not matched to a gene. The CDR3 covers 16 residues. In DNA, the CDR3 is TGTGCCAGCAACAAAAATCCGGGACAGGGCTCAAATGAGCAGTTCTTC. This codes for CASNKNPGQGSNEQFF.

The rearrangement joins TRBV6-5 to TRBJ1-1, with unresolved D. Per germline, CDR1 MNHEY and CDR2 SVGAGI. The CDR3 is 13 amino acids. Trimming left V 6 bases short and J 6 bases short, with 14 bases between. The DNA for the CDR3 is TGTGCCAGCAGCGGGCGCGGGAGGGCTGAAGCTTTCTTT. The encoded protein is CASSGRGRAEAFF.